Listed here are 22 T cell receptor beta chains from one sample, sequenced in a study of OX40 agonist ivuxolimab in advanced cancers. The protocol was immunoSEQ multiplex PCR, while the TCRdb copy is restricted to in-frame clones and leaves out a portion. The data contain some 70,000 clones, roughly nine tenths of them singletons. Source: CD4+ or CD8+ T cells sorted from blood, taken in a trial of the OX40 agonist ivuxolimab. The receptors were sampled from an adult with an advanced solid tumor such as melanoma, head and neck, liver or kidney cancer.

The chain links TRBV4-2 to TRBJ1-2; tentative D call: TRBD1 (6 bases). Trimming stripped 3 bases from V and 6 bases from J, with 17 bases between. Germline values: CDR1 LGHNA, CDR2 YNFKEQ. This CDR3 is 15 amino acids long. CDR3 in amino acids: CASSQNKAGVNGYTF. CDR3 nucleotide sequence: TGTGCCAGCAGCCAGAACAAGGCAGGGGTGAATGGCTACACCTTC.

This clone has a handful of counts. The V and J genes are TRBV6-1 and TRBJ2-3; D is possibly TRBD1 (6 bases). CDR3 size: 15 residues. Deletions cut 4 bases from V and 4 bases from J, with 15 bases between. CDR1 MNHNS and CDR2 SASEGT come from the germline V gene. Written as DNA, the CDR3 is TGTGCCAGCAGTGGGGGACATATTTTTGCAGATACGCAGTATTTT. Protein sequence: CASSGGHIFADTQYF.

The chain couples TRBV10-3 to TRBJ2-5, with 11 bases that match TRBD1. CDR1 and CDR2 (germline): ENHRY, SYGVKD. This CDR3 region has 15 residues. V trimming: 3 bases; J trimming: 5 bases; junction bases outside the gene matches: 5. The CDR3 DNA is TGTGCCATCAGTGACAAGGGACAGGGGGGGGAGACCCAGTACTTC. Translation gives CAISDKGQGGETQYF.

This rearrangement joins TRBV5-5 to TRBJ2-7, with 10 nucleotides matching TRBD2. J lost 0 bases, V lost 3 bases, and 6 bases had no gene match. CDR3 length: 16 amino acids. CDR1 SGHKS and CDR2 YYEKEE come from the germline V gene (reference sequence). CDR3 sequence (DNA): TGTGCCAGCAGCTCAATAACTAGCGGGGTCTCCTACGAGCAGTACTTC. Protein sequence: CASSSITSGVSYEQYF.

This clone was seen more than once but under ten times. The chain links TRBV11-2 to TRBJ1-6; 7 bases map to TRBD1. CDR3 length equals 15 residues. V shed 4 bases, J shed 6 bases, and the junction held 6 bases outside the gene matches. Germline CDR1 SGHAT, CDR2 FQNNGV. CDR3 in amino acids: CASSSRQGFNSPLHF. The DNA of the CDR3 is TGTGCCAGCAGCTCCCGACAGGGTTTTAATTCACCCCTCCACTTT.

This chain connects TRBV5-1 to TRBJ2-1, with 8 bases matching TRBD1. In germline, CDR1 is SGHRS, CDR2 YFSETQ. The CDR3 spans 14 residues. V shed 7 bases, J shed 5 bases, and the junction held 8 bases outside the gene matches. Written as DNA, the CDR3 is TGCGCCAGCGCGGACACAGGGGGAAACAATGAGCAGTTCTTC. This translates into CASADTGGNNEQFF. Using reference TRBV5-1 and TRBJ2-1 for the parts outside the CDR3, the full variable domain is KAGVTQTPRYLIKTRGQQVTLSCSPISGHRSVSWYQQTPGQGLQFLFEYFSETQRNKGNFPGRFSGRQFSNSRSEMNVSTLELGDSALYLCASADTGGNNEQFFGPGTRLTVL.

The chain combines TRBV7-9 with TRBJ1-1; D is possibly TRBD1 (6 bases). This CDR3 spans 14 amino acids. Between the trimmed V and J ends, which lost 2 bases and 5 bases, there was a span of 12 bases. Germline assignment: CDR1 SEHNR and CDR2 FQNEAQ (reference sequence). DNA for the CDR3: TGTGCCAGCAGCTTACGGGGGGCGGGTACTGAAGCTTTCTTT. Translating gives CASSLRGAGTEAFF.

The chain couples TRBV5-1 to TRBJ2-1; D is perhaps TRBD1 (5 bases). Germline loops: CDR1 SGHRS, CDR2 YFSETQ. Deletions cut 0 bases from V and 8 bases from J, with 18 bases between. The CDR3 contains 16 residues. CDR3 bases: TGCGCCAGCAGCTTGGGGGTTAGAGCAGGGTTCGATGAGCAGTTCTTC. Amino acids: CASSLGVRAGFDEQFF. The whole variable domain, remainder taken from reference TRBV5-1 and TRBJ2-1, is KAGVTQTPRYLIKTRGQQVTLSCSPISGHRSVSWYQQTPGQGLQFLFEYFSETQRNKGNFPGRFSGRQFSNSRSEMNVSTLELGDSALYLCASSLGVRAGFDEQFFGPGTRLTVL.

This rearrangement joins TRBV7-6 to TRBJ2-7; TRBD2 agrees at 7 bases. Germline V CDR1 and CDR2: SGHVS, FNYEAQ. After removal of 5 bases from V and 0 bases from J, the junction contained 10 bases not matched to a gene. The CDR3 length is 16 residues. The CDR3 nucleotides are TGTGCCAGCAGCCCCGGGAGTTGGGGGGGCTCCTACGAGCAGTACTTC. It encodes CASSPGSWGGSYEQYF.

The chain has TRBV5-4 and TRBJ2-3; 9 bases line up with TRBD2. Trimming removed 7 bases from V and 3 bases from J; junction bases left unmatched: 9. CDR1 SGHNT and CDR2 YYREEE come from the germline V gene (reference sequence). The CDR3 length is 15 residues. CDR3 protein: CASFMRGGGTDTQYF. DNA for the CDR3: TGTGCCAGCTTTATGCGGGGGGGCGGTACAGATACGCAGTATTTT.

The chain joins TRBV25-1 to TRBJ1-1, with no clear D. CDR1 and CDR2 from the germline V gene are MGHDK and SYGVNS. The V end lost 7 bases, the J end lost 1 base, and 10 bases lay between the germline ends. This CDR3 spans 13 amino acids. The CDR3 DNA is TGTGCCAGCACTTGGGGAGGGAACACTGAAGCTTTCTTT. It yields the protein CASTWGGNTEAFF.

This clone was detected once. The chain has TRBV7-2 and TRBJ1-4; 10 bases align to TRBD1. Germline-derived CDR1 and CDR2 are SGHTA and FQGNSA. J lost 8 bases, V lost 3 bases, and 3 bases had no gene match. This CDR3 contains 14 residues. CDR3: CASSFWDRGEKLFF. The CDR3 nucleotides read TGTGCCAGCAGCTTTTGGGACAGGGGAGAAAAACTGTTTTTT.

This clone showed up just once. The chain uses TRBV5-5 and TRBJ1-2; possible D gene TRBD1, 6 bases. Germline CDR1 reads SGHKS; CDR2 reads YYEKEE (reference sequence). The CDR3 runs to 13 residues. V was cut by 4 bases and J by 5 bases, with 12 bases left in between. This CDR3 is CASSEQGSYGYTF. The DNA for the CDR3 is TGTGCCAGCAGCGAACAGGGAAGTTATGGCTACACCTTC.

This clone has just one count. The chain carries TRBV10-2 and TRBJ2-7; 7 nucleotides line up with TRBD1. Losses at the gene ends were 5 bases for V and 3 bases for J; bases not matched to a gene: 7. The CDR3 contains 14 residues. CDR1 WSHSY and CDR2 SAAADI come from the germline V gene. CDR3 DNA: TGCGCCAGCAGTTCGGACAGGACACACTACGAGCAGTACTTC. Protein sequence: CASSSDRTHYEQYF.

The J gene is TRBJ1-1, the V gene TRBV4-1; 8 bases agree with TRBD1. Germline V gene data show CDR1 as MGHRA and CDR2 as YSYEKL. The CDR3 contains 17 residues. V trimming: 8 bases; J trimming: 0 bases; junction bases outside the gene matches: 14. In DNA form, the CDR3 reads TGCGCCAGCCGTAAGCCGGGACAGGCGACCATGAACACTGAAGCTTTCTTT. Amino acids: CASRKPGQATMNTEAFF.

The chain uses TRBV7-9 and TRBJ2-5, with 8 bases that match TRBD1. The CDR3 extends over 13 amino acids. V dropped 3 bases and J dropped 5; count of bases not matched to a gene: 2. Per germline, CDR1 SEHNR and CDR2 FQNEAQ (reference sequence). Written as DNA, the CDR3 is TGTGCCAGCAGCTTGACAGGGGTGGAGACCCAGTACTTC. Its protein is CASSLTGVETQYF.

This clone was recorded a few times. The chain joins TRBV7-9 to TRBJ1-6; a weak D match, TRBD1 (6 bases). The CDR3 totals 14 residues. The germline V gene encodes CDR1 SEHNR and CDR2 FQNEAQ (reference sequence). The germline V and J ends were trimmed by 3 bases and 10 bases, with 13 bases remaining between them. The CDR3 sequence is CASSFTGITSPLHF. The CDR3 DNA is TGTGCCAGCAGCTTCACAGGGATCACGTCACCCCTCCACTTT. The variable domain in full, with the rest retrieved from reference TRBV7-9 and TRBJ1-6, is DTGVSQNPRHKITKRGQNVTFRCDPISEHNRLYWYRQTLGQGPEFLTYFQNEAQLEKSRLLSDRFSAERPKGSFSTLEIQRTEQGDSAMYLCASSFTGITSPLHFGNGTRLTVT.

The rearrangement joins TRBV6-1 to TRBJ1-2; no reliable D call. Germline assignment: CDR1 MNHNS and CDR2 SASEGT. The CDR3 runs 10 residues. V lost 8 bases to trimming and J lost 1 base, with 2 bases between them. The CDR3 protein is CASGNYGYTF. The CDR3 DNA reads as TGTGCCAGCGGTAACTATGGCTACACCTTC.

The chain is built from TRBV5-4 and TRBJ2-2; D is undetermined. Germline V gene data show CDR1 as SGHNT and CDR2 as YYREEE (reference sequence). V was pared by 2 bases and J by 3 bases, with 11 bases between. The CDR3 runs 15 residues. The CDR3 loop is CASSFRPTDTGELFF. CDR3 DNA: TGTGCCAGCAGCTTCCGACCGACGGACACCGGGGAGCTGTTTTTT.

The V and J genes are TRBV7-9 and TRBJ2-7; a weak D match, TRBD1 (5 bases). The germline V and J ends were trimmed by 1 base and 4 bases, with 17 bases remaining between them. CDR3 size: 16 residues. The germline V gene has CDR1 SEHNR and CDR2 FQNEAQ (reference sequence). As DNA, the CDR3 is TGTGCCAGCAGCTTAGGTAGGACATCTCACAGGTACGAGCAGTACTTC. It is translated as CASSLGRTSHRYEQYF.

This clone was counted between two and nine times. J is TRBJ2-7 and V is TRBV5-1, with 8 bases that match TRBD1. The CDR3 loop spans 15 amino acids. Germline CDR1 and CDR2: SGHRS and YFSETQ. With 3 bases clipped from V and 3 bases from J, the junction kept 8 bases outside the gene matches. For the CDR3, the DNA is TGCGCCAGCAGCTCCGACAGGGGTACCCTCTACGAGCAGTACTTC. It yields the protein CASSSDRGTLYEQYF.

The gene calls are TRBV5-4 and TRBJ2-5; D could derive from TRBD1 or TRBD2 (6 bases each). CDR3 length: 16 residues. The germline V gene encodes CDR1 SGHNT and CDR2 YYREEE (reference sequence). V lost 4 bases to trimming and J lost 1 base, with 17 bases between them. The CDR3 sequence is CASSPRGLAFQETQYF. The CDR3 DNA sequence: TGTGCCAGCAGCCCCCGGGGGCTAGCGTTCCAAGAGACCCAGTACTTC.